Listed here are 2 T cell receptor beta chains from one sample, sequenced in a study of glioma-infiltrating T cells. Amplification of TCR alpha and beta CDR3 regions from RNA used iRepertoire nested multiplex PCR. Using its own MiXCR run on the multiplex PCR reads, TCRdb lists one record per CDR3 protein. The repertoire holds 300,000 to 400,000 distinct CDR3 sequences, with roughly two fifths as singletons. Sequenced input: glioma tissue, nonneoplastic brain tissue, or PBMCs (not recorded which). These receptors all stem from a human donor with low-grade glioma or glioblastoma, undergoing nonglioma brain surgery, or in good health (not recorded which).

The chain has TRBV5-4 and TRBJ1-2; D is possibly TRBD1 (5 bases). The CDR3 covers 14 residues. V was shortened by 2 bases and J by 4 bases, with 12 bases between the two germline ends. The germline CDR1 and CDR2 sequences are SGHNT and YYREEE (reference sequence). CDR3 nucleotides: TGTGCCAGCAGCTTAGGCAGGGCGATCTATGGCTACACCTTC. Residues: CASSLGRAIYGYTF.

This clonotype was observed many times. The V and J genes are TRBV28 and TRBJ2-7; the D gene is possibly TRBD2 (6 bases). Germline V CDR1 and CDR2: MDHEN, SYDVKM. CDR3 size: 14 residues. V was trimmed by 7 bases and J by 2 bases, leaving 15 bases between them. Here the CDR3 reads CASTNGGSTYEQYF. In nucleotides, the CDR3 is TGTGCCAGCACCAACGGAGGGAGTACCTACGAGCAGTACTTC.